The 3 T cell receptor beta chains listed next were all sequenced from one sample in a study of blood T cell repertoires in COVID-19. This table comes from immunoSEQ multiplex PCR, and its TCRdb copy is limited to in-frame clones, with some not included. In the table there are 150,000 to 200,000 clones, around 82% of which are singletons. Source material: peripheral blood. Every receptor here comes from a woman in her 40s with COVID-19, enrolled during active disease.

J is TRBJ1-1 and V is TRBV6-1; 7 bases align to TRBD1. The junction had 7 bases not matched to a gene; V was cut back by 3 bases and J by 3 bases. This CDR3 spans 15 amino acids. Germline assignment: CDR1 MNHNS and CDR2 SASEGT. CDR3 nucleotides: TGTGCCAGCAGTGACCACAGGGGAAGGGACACTGAAGCTTTCTTT. As protein: CASSDHRGRDTEAFF.

The chain carries TRBV12-3 or TRBV12-4 and TRBJ2-1; 10 positions match TRBD1. Trimming cost V 5 bases and J 12 bases; bases outside gene matches: 4. The length of the CDR3 is 12 residues. The DNA of the CDR3 is TGTGCCAGCAGTCAACGGACAGGGGGGCAGTTCTTC. Amino acid sequence: CASSQRTGGQFF.

This sequence joins TRBV11-2 and TRBJ2-7; TRBD2 matches 8 bases. V shed 5 bases, J shed 3 bases, and the junction held 3 bases outside the gene matches. The CDR3 loop spans 13 amino acids. CDR1 and CDR2 from the germline V gene are SGHAT and FQNNGV. CDR3: CASSPGTSYEQYV. The CDR3 DNA follows: TGTGCCAGCAGCCCGGGGACTAGCTACGAGCAGTACGTC.